One and the same sample provided the 23 T cell receptor beta chains below, sequenced in a study of T cells of healthy individuals. TCRdb independently ran MiXCR on the 5' RACE reads; one entry per CDR3 protein. Among around 63,000 distinct CDR3 sequences listed, 15% to 20% were seen once. These receptors originate from a human donor in good health.

This clonotype was recorded a few times. This chain uses TRBV6-5 with TRBJ2-3; D is perhaps TRBD2 (6 bases). V gave up 4 bases and J gave up 1 base, with 12 bases separating them. Germline loops: CDR1 MNHEY, CDR2 SVGAGI. This CDR3 is 15 amino acids long. This CDR3 is CASSLASARTDTQYF. The CDR3 DNA sequence: TGTGCCAGCAGTTTAGCTAGCGCCCGCACAGATACGCAGTATTTT.

This clonotype came up a few times. The chain has TRBV7-6 and TRBJ2-1; 7 nucleotides line up with TRBD2. CDR1 is SGHVS, CDR2 FNYEAQ, per germline. This CDR3 is 15 amino acids long. V shed 0 bases, J shed 8 bases, and the junction held 7 bases outside the gene matches. CDR3 DNA: TGTGCCAGCAGCTTAGCTCGCGGGAGTGAGGATGAGCAGTTCTTC. Translating gives CASSLARGSEDEQFF.

This clonotype was counted at least ten times. The chain carries TRBV3-1 and TRBJ2-1, with TRBD1 identical over 7 bases. The CDR3 covers 15 residues. Losses at the gene ends were 0 bases for V and 8 bases for J; bases not matched to a gene: 7. Per germline, CDR1 LGHDT and CDR2 YNNKEL (reference sequence). The CDR3 DNA follows: TGTGCCAGCAGCCAAGATCTTACAGGGGAAGATGAGCAGTTCTTC. This encodes CASSQDLTGEDEQFF.

This clonotype was counted ten times or more. The CDR3 nucleotides read TGTGCCAGCAGCCCGGACAGGGCCTACAATGAGCAGTTCTTC. Its translation: CASSPDRAYNEQFF. The rearrangement joins TRBV7-8 to TRBJ2-1, with 8 bases lining up with TRBD1. Germline V gene data show CDR1 as SGHVS and CDR2 as FQNEAQ. CDR3 size: 14 residues. After removal of 5 bases from V and 2 bases from J, the junction contained 2 bases not matched to a gene.

This clonotype was observed a handful of times. The chain joins TRBV15 to TRBJ2-2, with TRBD2 matching over 11 bases. The CDR3 spans 17 residues. CDR1 is LNHNV and CDR2 is YYDKDF in the germline V gene (reference sequence). Trimming cost V 0 bases and J 7 bases; bases outside gene matches: 7. The CDR3 protein is CATSRDTSGSEIGELFF. In DNA, the CDR3 is TGTGCCACCAGCAGAGATACTAGCGGGAGTGAGATCGGGGAGCTGTTTTTT.

The V call is TRBV25-1, the J call TRBJ1-5; D gene ambiguous. V lost 5 bases, J lost 6 bases, and 8 bases lay in between. Germline CDR1 is MGHDK and CDR2 is SYGVNS. CDR3 length: 12 residues. The CDR3 DNA reads TGTGCCAGCAGTTCCGGGGTTCAGCCCCAGCATTTT. Translation: CASSSGVQPQHF.

The gene calls are TRBV20-1 and TRBJ2-7; D might be TRBD1 (6 bases). There are 14 residues in the CDR3. In germline, CDR1 is DFQATT, CDR2 SNEGSKA (reference sequence). Trimming took off 1 base at V and 7 bases at J, with 17 bases between the two ends. CDR3 DNA sequence: TGCAGTGCTAGAGGTGAACAGGGCCTCGGGGAGCAGTACTTC. It is translated as CSARGEQGLGEQYF.

This sequence joins TRBV6-2 or TRBV6-3 and TRBJ2-4, with TRBD2 as a possible D gene (6 bases). The V and J ends lost 4 bases and 7 bases respectively, with 11 bases between them. Germline loops: CDR1 MNHEY, CDR2 SVGEGT. This CDR3 has 13 amino acids. CDR3 region: CASSLPGVNIQYF. In nucleotides, the CDR3 is TGTGCCAGCAGTTTACCGGGAGTCAACATTCAGTACTTC.

This clonotype was observed many times. V gene TRBV4-2 combines with J gene TRBJ1-2, with D unresolved. Trimming took 0 bases from V and 7 from J, leaving 15 bases between them. This CDR3 has 15 amino acids. Germline CDR1 reads LGHNA; CDR2 reads YNFKEQ. The CDR3 coding sequence is TGTGCCAGCAGCCAAGATAGATCGGAAACAGTTGGCTACACCTTC. Its translation: CASSQDRSETVGYTF.

This clonotype was seen a few times. V gene TRBV11-2 combines with J gene TRBJ1-2; 12 bases map to TRBD1. The CDR3 is made up of 19 amino acids. In germline, CDR1 is SGHAT, CDR2 FQNNGV. V shed 4 bases and J 1 base; nucleotides not matched to a gene: 13. CDR3 nucleotides: TGTGCCAGCAGCTCACTTCGGGACAGGGGGCGCGAGGGTAACTATGGCTACACCTTC. It encodes CASSSLRDRGREGNYGYTF. Combining the CDR3 with reference TRBV11-2 and TRBJ1-2 gives the whole variable domain EAGVAQSPRYKIIEKRQSVAFWCNPISGHATLYWYQQILGQGPKLLIQFQNNGVVDDSQLPKDRFSAERLKGVDSTLKIQPAKLEDSAVYLCASSSLRDRGREGNYGYTFGSGTRLTVV.

The J gene is TRBJ1-5, the V gene TRBV28, with 8 bases fitting TRBD1. Germline CDR1 is MDHEN and CDR2 is SYDVKM. Trimming at V came to 6 bases and at J to 4 bases, leaving 8 bases not matched to a gene. The length of the CDR3 is 15 residues. This chain's CDR3 is CASSLRDRPNQPQHF. The CDR3 nucleotides read TGTGCCAGCAGCCTTCGGGACAGGCCTAATCAGCCCCAGCATTTT.

This clonotype was seen a few times. A much larger clone sits a single nucleotide away, making a read error possible. The chain combines TRBV27 with TRBJ1-2; the D gene is possibly TRBD1 (5 bases). The length of the CDR3 is 13 residues. Germline V CDR1 and CDR2: MNHEY, SMNVEV (reference sequence). The DNA of the CDR3 is TGTGCCAGCAGTTTGCGGAGGGGAGATGGCTACAACTTC. This translates into CASSLRRGDGYNF.

This clonotype appeared many times. The CDR3 spells CASSLAPGLTDEKLFF. The DNA of the CDR3 is TGCGCCAGCAGCTTGGCCCCCGGCCTTACGGATGAAAAACTGTTTTTT. The chain links TRBV5-1 to TRBJ1-4; the D is unclear. V lost 0 bases and J lost 6, with 15 bases in between. The CDR3 totals 16 residues. Germline CDR1 is SGHRS and CDR2 is YFSETQ.

The CDR3, as DNA: TGTGCCAGCAGTCGATGGGACAGGGCGGGAACCCAGTACTTC. Encoded protein: CASSRWDRAGTQYF. This chain joins TRBV12-3 or TRBV12-4 and TRBJ2-5; 9 nucleotides align to TRBD1. The CDR3 has 14 residues. V shed 5 bases, J shed 8 bases, and the junction held 9 bases outside the gene matches.

This clonotype was counted ten times or more. The rearrangement joins TRBV6-2 or TRBV6-3 to TRBJ2-3, with TRBD2 as a possible D gene (5 bases). The germline V and J ends were trimmed by 3 bases and 5 bases, with 18 bases remaining between them. The CDR3 length is 16 residues. Germline CDR1 is MNHEY and CDR2 is SVGEGT. The CDR3 DNA reads as TGTGCCAGCAGTTATAACTCAGCGGTTGACGTAGATACGCAGTATTTT. Its protein product is CASSYNSAVDVDTQYF.

This clonotype ranks as medium-sized. V is TRBV6-2 or TRBV6-3 and J is TRBJ1-5; perhaps TRBD1 as D (5 bases). This CDR3 comprises 14 residues. Germline loops: CDR1 MNHEY, CDR2 SVGEGT. V lost 5 bases and J 6 bases, leaving 14 bases between the germline ends. CDR3 sequence (DNA): TGTGCCAGCAGTCACGGGGGGTTGGGTCAGCCCCAGCATTTT. This encodes CASSHGGLGQPQHF.

This clonotype was seen many times. The genes are TRBV28 and TRBJ1-2, with 9 bases that match TRBD1. Germline V CDR1 and CDR2: MDHEN, SYDVKM. This CDR3 region has 14 residues. V lost 4 bases, J lost 8 bases, and 8 bases stayed unmatched. The CDR3 loop is CASSSHRGRGGYTF. In nucleotides, the CDR3 is TGTGCCAGCAGTTCCCACAGGGGGCGAGGAGGCTACACCTTC.

This clonotype was seen once. This may be a read error, as it is one base from a much larger clone. This chain joins TRBV12-5 and TRBJ2-5, with a weak D call TRBD2 (5 bases). The germline V and J ends were trimmed by 2 bases and 1 base, with 17 bases remaining between them. Germline V gene lookup returns CDR1 LGHNT and CDR2 FRNRAP. The length of the CDR3 is 17 residues. CDR3 sequence reads: CASGLWAGEELQETQYF. The DNA for the CDR3 is TGTGCTAGTGGTTTGTGGGCGGGCGAGGAACTCCAAGAGACCCAGTACTTC.

This chain connects TRBV2 to TRBJ2-7; D perhaps matches TRBD2 (6 bases). The V end lost 3 bases, the J end lost 1 base, and 10 bases lay between the germline ends. The germline V gene has CDR1 SNHLY and CDR2 FYNNEI. This CDR3 contains 14 residues. CDR3 residues: CASSELGLSYEQYF. DNA of the CDR3: TGTGCCAGCAGTGAGTTAGGACTATCCTACGAGCAGTACTTC.

This clonotype occurred a few times. The chain carries TRBV3-1 and TRBJ2-2; a weak D match, TRBD2 (6 bases). Trimming left V 4 bases short and J 1 base short, with 10 bases between. The CDR3 is 15 residues long. The germline CDR1 and CDR2 sequences are LGHDT and YNNKEL (reference sequence). The CDR3 DNA is TGTGCCAGCAGCCCCGGAGGGGTGAACACCGGGGAGCTGTTTTTT. Translated: CASSPGGVNTGELFF.

The V gene is TRBV12-3 or TRBV12-4, the J gene TRBJ2-3, with 8 bases lining up with TRBD2. The CDR3 runs to 15 residues. The junction had 8 bases not matched to a gene; V was cut back by 3 bases and J by 6 bases. CDR3: CASSFWREEGDTQYF. DNA for the CDR3: TGTGCCAGCAGTTTTTGGCGGGAGGAGGGGGATACGCAGTATTTT.

The rearrangement uses TRBV3-1 and TRBJ2-5, with 9 bases lining up with TRBD2. V shed 1 base, J shed 4 bases, and the junction held 1 base outside the gene matches. This CDR3 has 14 residues. Germline CDR1 and CDR2: LGHDT and YNNKEL (reference sequence). The CDR3 nucleotides read TGTGCCAGCAGCCAAGGAGCGGGAGGAGAGACCCAGTACTTC. It specifies CASSQGAGGETQYF.

V usage is TRBV14 and J usage is TRBJ2-2, with 7 bases aligning to TRBD1. The J segment lost 2 bases and the V segment lost 4 bases, leaving 7 bases of the junction unmatched. From germline, CDR1 is SGHDN and CDR2 FVKESK. This CDR3 is 16 amino acids long. In nucleotides, the CDR3 is TGTGCCAGCAGCCGAGAACAGGGGATTAACACCGGGGAGCTGTTTTTT. Translating gives CASSREQGINTGELFF.